This TCR beta chain was captured in a study of blood T cells in healthy people across ages. A remark on this clonotype: Its antigen is unidentified.

General study findings and limits: No one knew whether donors had CMV, which possibly confounded expanded clonotype changes.

A sample-barcoded 5' primer and a J-beta primer mix were used in a second PCR of about 6 to 12 cycles. TCRdb used MiXCR to reprocess the 5' RACE reads, holding one entry per CDR3 protein. The sample consists of roughly 800,000 distinct CDR3 sequences, roughly 64% of them appearing once. The CDR3 has 16 amino acids. Germline CDR1 and CDR2: SGHRS and YFSETQ. Trimming removed 1 base from V and 6 bases from J; junction bases left unmatched: 8. The sample, about 9.2 milliliters of peripheral blood, was drawn from each donor. With each sample, at least 5 micrograms of total RNA were extracted. The chain combines TRBV5-1 with TRBJ2-1; 9 nucleotides align to TRBD1. The specimen was blood. This TCR derives from a man younger than 40 in good health. The CDR3 sequence is CASSLFGDRVSNEQFF. CDR3 DNA sequence: TGCGCCAGCAGCTTGTTCGGGGACAGGGTAAGCAATGAGCAGTTCTTC.